The 29 T cell receptor beta chains listed next were all sequenced from one sample in a study of blood T cell repertoires in COVID-19. The repertoire was sequenced with immunoSEQ multiplex PCR; TCRdb's copy has only in-frame clones and lacks some. The table lists approximately 45,000 clones, 80% to 90% of them singletons. The sample comprised peripheral blood. The receptor source for this set is a human donor in a cohort sampled during active COVID-19.

The table lists this clone with a few counts. The genes are TRBV5-1 and TRBJ2-3; D call uncertain. This CDR3 is 13 amino acids long. Trimming cost V 0 bases and J 4 bases, with 6 bases left between them. The V gene's germline CDR1 is SGHRS and CDR2 YFSETQ. The DNA for the CDR3 is TGCGCCAGCAGCTTGGACGGTTCAGATACGCAGTATTTT. Protein: CASSLDGSDTQYF.

The rearrangement joins TRBV21-1 to TRBJ2-3; TRBD2, the D gene given by the table, was not confirmed from the DNA. TRBV21-1 is termed a pseudogene. The CDR3 runs to 17 residues. The CDR3 region is CASGNKGTSGRPDTQYF. The DNA of the CDR3 is TGTGCCAGCGGAAATAAAGGGACTAGCGGGAGACCAGATACGCAGTATTTT.

This sequence joins TRBV9 and TRBJ2-3; the match to TRBD1 covers 7 bases. The CDR3 is 14 residues long. The V gene's germline CDR1 is SGDLS and CDR2 YYNGEE. Unmatched junction bases numbered 8, after V lost 3 bases and J lost 7 bases. The CDR3 reads CASSARDSLHTQYF. In nucleotides, the CDR3 is TGTGCCAGCAGCGCCCGGGACAGTCTTCATACGCAGTATTTT.

The chain has TRBV19 and TRBJ2-1, with 9 bases that match TRBD1. CDR1 is LNHDA, CDR2 SQIVND, per germline (reference sequence). Germline trimming cut 5 bases from V and 1 base from J; bases unmatched to any gene: 3. The CDR3 sequence is 15 residues long. The CDR3 bases are TGTGCCAGTAGTTTACAGGGGGCTTCCTACAATGAGCAGTTCTTC. It yields the protein CASSLQGASYNEQFF. The full variable domain, in which reference TRBV19 and TRBJ2-1 provide the parts outside the CDR3, is DGGITQSPKYLFRKEGQNVTLSCEQNLNHDAMYWYRQDPGQGLRLIYYSQIVNDFQKGDIAEGYSVSREKKESFPLTVTSAQKNPTAFYLCASSLQGASYNEQFFGPGTRLTVL.

V and J are TRBV9 and TRBJ2-2, with 9 bases aligning to TRBD1. The CDR3 spans 17 residues. Trimming removed 3 bases from V and 3 bases from J; junction bases left unmatched: 9. Germline CDR1 and CDR2: SGDLS and YYNGEE. The CDR3 sequence: CASSAPGQGADTGELFF. The CDR3 DNA follows: TGTGCCAGCAGCGCCCCGGGACAGGGTGCGGACACCGGGGAGCTGTTTTTT.

This rearrangement joins TRBV27 to TRBJ2-1; 8 bases line up with TRBD1. Germline CDR1 reads MNHEY; CDR2 reads SMNVEV (reference sequence). CDR3 length: 19 amino acids. After removal of 3 bases from V and 6 bases from J, the junction contained 19 bases not matched to a gene. In DNA form, the CDR3 reads TGTGCCAGCAGTTTTAACCAAACCCAGGCCAGGGGGCCCGTCAATGAGCAGTTCTTC. This gives the protein CASSFNQTQARGPVNEQFF.

The V and J genes are TRBV11-2 and TRBJ2-3; D gene unclear. Between the trimmed V and J ends, which lost 2 bases and 4 bases, there was a span of 4 bases. Germline values: CDR1 SGHAT, CDR2 FQNNGV. The CDR3 totals 12 residues. CDR3 sequence: CASSLYPDTQYF. The CDR3 nucleotides are TGTGCCAGCAGCTTATATCCAGATACGCAGTATTTT.

The chain carries TRBV6-2 or TRBV6-3 and TRBJ2-5; 13 bases align to TRBD2. CDR3 size: 15 residues. The junction had 7 bases not matched to a gene; V was cut back by 6 bases and J by 6 bases. Germline CDR1 and CDR2: MNHEY and SVGEGT. CDR3 nucleotide sequence: TGTGCCAGCAGCTCGGGACTAGCGGGATTAAAGACCCAGTACTTC. It is translated as CASSSGLAGLKTQYF.

The genes are TRBV5-6 and TRBJ2-7; TRBD2 agrees at 10 bases. Germline V lookup: CDR1 SGHDT, CDR2 YYEEEE. This CDR3 is built from 16 residues. J gave up 6 bases and V 0 bases, and 9 bases lay outside the gene matches. The CDR3 sequence: CASSLAGVSGRREQYF. In nucleotides, the CDR3 is TGTGCCAGCAGCTTGGCGGGGGTTAGCGGGAGGCGCGAGCAGTACTTC. Filled out from reference TRBV5-6 and TRBJ2-7, the complete variable domain reads DAGVTQSPTHLIKTRGQQVTLRCSPKSGHDTVSWYQQALGQGPQFIFQYYEEEERQRGNFPDRFSGHQFPNYSSELNVNALLLGDSALYLCASSLAGVSGRREQYFGPGTRLTVT.

The chain employs TRBV9 and TRBJ1-5; 11 bases align to TRBD1. The CDR3 contains 19 residues. The V gene's germline CDR1 is SGDLS and CDR2 YYNGEE. The V and J ends lost 4 bases and 3 bases, in that order; junction bases with no gene match: 15. The CDR3 spells CASSTIARDRGSNNQPQHF. CDR3 DNA sequence: TGTGCCAGCAGCACCATCGCCCGGGACAGGGGGAGTAACAATCAGCCCCAGCATTTT.

The V gene is TRBV6-5, the J gene TRBJ2-7; TRBD1 might be the D (6 bases). The CDR3 sequence is 13 residues long. Germline V gene data show CDR1 as MNHEY and CDR2 as SVGAGI. V dropped 2 bases and J dropped 5 bases, with 10 bases sitting between them. For the CDR3, the DNA is TGTGCCAGCAGTTACCCCGGGACAAACGAGCAGTACTTC. Amino acids: CASSYPGTNEQYF.

V usage is TRBV19 and J usage is TRBJ1-5, with 9 bases identical to TRBD1. Germline loops: CDR1 LNHDA, CDR2 SQIVND (reference sequence). J gave up 9 bases and V 5 bases, and 14 bases lay outside the gene matches. The CDR3 contains 16 residues. This CDR3 reads CASSLGQGSSQLPQHF. CDR3 nucleotides: TGTGCCAGTAGTCTTGGACAGGGGTCTTCGCAGCTGCCCCAGCATTTT.

This chain's CDR3 is CASSLAVEETQYF. In nucleotides, the CDR3 is TGCGCCAGCAGCTTGGCCGTAGAAGAGACCCAGTACTTC. This rearrangement joins TRBV5-1 to TRBJ2-5, with D uncertain. V was clipped by 0 bases and J by 3 bases, with 6 bases between them. The CDR3 has 13 residues. CDR1 is SGHRS and CDR2 is YFSETQ in the germline V gene. The full variable domain, with the rest looked up from reference TRBV5-1 and TRBJ2-5, is KAGVTQTPRYLIKTRGQQVTLSCSPISGHRSVSWYQQTPGQGLQFLFEYFSETQRNKGNFPGRFSGRQFSNSRSEMNVSTLELGDSALYLCASSLAVEETQYFGPGTRLLVL.

The V and J genes are TRBV28 and TRBJ1-5; D is unclear. Deletions cut 6 bases from V and 6 bases from J, with 18 bases between. The germline gives CDR1 MDHEN, CDR2 SYDVKM. CDR3 size: 15 residues. CDR3 nucleotides: TGTGCCAGCAGGGACGGACCGGACTTCGGTCAGCCCCAGCATTTT. It is translated as CASRDGPDFGQPQHF.

This clone appeared a few times. This rearrangement joins TRBV5-1 to TRBJ2-1; D is unclear. Germline V gene data show CDR1 as SGHRS and CDR2 as YFSETQ. The CDR3 has 15 residues. Trimming took off 0 bases at V and 0 bases at J, with 7 bases between the two ends. CDR3: CASSLGLSSYNEQFF. The CDR3 DNA sequence: TGCGCCAGCAGCTTGGGACTGAGCTCCTACAATGAGCAGTTCTTC. Using reference TRBV5-1 and TRBJ2-1 for the parts outside the CDR3, the full variable domain is KAGVTQTPRYLIKTRGQQVTLSCSPISGHRSVSWYQQTPGQGLQFLFEYFSETQRNKGNFPGRFSGRQFSNSRSEMNVSTLELGDSALYLCASSLGLSSYNEQFFGPGTRLTVL.

CDR3 sequence reads: CASSVDGNSYEQYF. The CDR3, as DNA: TGTGCCAGCAGCGTAGACGGGAATTCCTACGAGCAGTACTTC. J is TRBJ2-7 and V is TRBV9; D perhaps matches TRBD2 (5 bases). The V and J ends lost 0 bases and 1 base respectively, with 8 bases between them. The CDR3 sequence is 14 residues long. Per germline, CDR1 SGDLS and CDR2 YYNGEE.

This clone showed up just a few times. The chain recombines TRBV6-4 with TRBJ2-1, with 10 bases that match TRBD1. The CDR3 has 14 amino acids. CDR1 MRHNA and CDR2 SNTAGT come from the germline V gene. Unmatched junction bases numbered 9, after V lost 8 bases and J lost 8 bases. The CDR3 nucleotides are TGTGCCAGCCGACCCGGGACAGGGGTCCATGAGCAGTTCTTC. Its protein product is CASRPGTGVHEQFF.

The chain uses TRBV4-1 and TRBJ2-7, with D tentatively TRBD1 (6 bases). The CDR3 extends over 16 amino acids. Trimming took off 1 base at V and 2 bases at J, with 15 bases between the two ends. Per the germline V gene, CDR1 is MGHRA and CDR2 is YSYEKL. As DNA, the CDR3 is TGCGCCAGCAGCCAAGGCGAGACAGGTTTCCCCTACGAGCAGTACTTC. Amino acid sequence: CASSQGETGFPYEQYF.

This clone was seen a single time. The rearrangement joins TRBV7-3 to TRBJ2-2; 7 bases are a match to TRBD1. Germline values: CDR1 SGHTA, CDR2 FQGTGA. Unmatched junction bases numbered 7, after V lost 5 bases and J lost 7 bases. CDR3 size: 14 residues. The CDR3 protein is CASSLSTGIGELFF. CDR3 DNA: TGTGCCAGCAGCCTCTCGACAGGGATCGGGGAGCTGTTTTTT. The entire variable domain, with the rest obtained from reference TRBV7-3 and TRBJ2-2, is as follows: GAGVSQTPSNKVTEKGKYVELRCDPISGHTALYWYRQSLGQGPEFLIYFQGTGAADDSGLPNDRFFAVRPEGSVSTLKIQRTERGDSAVYLCASSLSTGIGELFFGEGSRLTVL.

The chain couples TRBV4-1 to TRBJ2-7; possibly TRBD2 for D (6 bases). Looked up from germline, CDR1 is MGHRA and CDR2 is YSYEKL. V dropped 3 bases and J dropped 0 bases, with 12 bases sitting between them. This CDR3 has 15 residues. The CDR3 DNA reads as TGCGCCAGCAGCCACCCCGGGACTGACTCCTACGAGCAGTACTTC. It encodes CASSHPGTDSYEQYF.

The sample holds a few counts of this clone. This chain joins TRBV4-3 and TRBJ2-7; 10 positions agree with TRBD2. Germline lookup yields CDR1 LGHNA and CDR2 YSLEER. This CDR3 contains 15 residues. V trimming: 1 base; J trimming: 5 bases; junction bases outside the gene matches: 5. CDR3 region: CASSQVPSGSHEQYF. Written as DNA, the CDR3 is TGCGCCAGCAGCCAAGTCCCTAGCGGGAGCCACGAGCAGTACTTC.

This clone was observed once. This chain connects TRBV6-5 to TRBJ2-3, with TRBD2 matching 10 bases. J was trimmed by 4 bases and V by 1 base; bases with no gene match: 5. This CDR3 spans 16 amino acids. CDR1 is MNHEY and CDR2 is SVGAGI in the germline V gene. CDR3 region: CASSYFLAGAADTQYF. The CDR3 bases are TGTGCCAGCAGTTACTTTCTAGCGGGAGCCGCAGATACGCAGTATTTT.

J is TRBJ1-4 and V is TRBV30; D remains ambiguous. The CDR3 consists of 12 residues. Trimming stripped 0 bases from V and 15 bases from J, with 14 bases between. From germline, CDR1 is GTSNPN and CDR2 SVGIG (reference sequence). In DNA, the CDR3 is TGTGCCTGGAGTGTCCCGGGGTTAAGGATGTTTTTT. Protein: CAWSVPGLRMFF.

The chain is built from TRBV4-3 and TRBJ2-7; no firm D call. The germline CDR1 and CDR2 sequences are LGHNA and YSLEER. Trimming took 0 bases from V and 2 from J, leaving 11 bases between them. CDR3 size: 15 residues. The DNA for the CDR3 is TGCGCCAGCAGCCAAGATTTGCCCTACCCCTACGAGCAGTACTTC. This translates into CASSQDLPYPYEQYF.

The rearrangement joins TRBV9 to TRBJ1-3; D not certain. The CDR3 spans 14 residues. V was shortened by 0 bases and J by 4 bases, with 8 bases between the two germline ends. Germline-derived CDR1 and CDR2 are SGDLS and YYNGEE. The CDR3 reads CASSVGGIGNTIYF. The DNA for the CDR3 is TGTGCCAGCAGCGTAGGAGGGATCGGAAACACCATATATTTT. Variable domain in full (rest from reference TRBV9 and TRBJ1-3): DSGVTQTPKHLITATGQRVTLRCSPRSGDLSVYWYQQSLDQGLQFLIQYYNGEERAKGNILERFSAQQFPDLHSELNLSSLELGDSALYFCASSVGGIGNTIYFGEGSWLTVV.

This chain connects TRBV4-3 to TRBJ2-2; no firm D call. The CDR3 length is 16 residues. Germline V lookup: CDR1 LGHNA, CDR2 YSLEER. Trimming cost V 1 base and J 3 bases, with 12 bases left between them. CDR3 in amino acids: CASSQVPGVDTGELFF. The CDR3 DNA reads as TGCGCCAGCAGCCAAGTACCCGGAGTTGACACCGGGGAGCTGTTTTTT.

The gene calls are TRBV2 and TRBJ2-1, with TRBD2 as a possible D gene (5 bases). Germline V lookup: CDR1 SNHLY, CDR2 FYNNEI. The CDR3 is 13 residues long. V was cut by 8 bases and J by 12 bases, with 20 bases left in between. The CDR3: CASHFRPQSGQFF. DNA of the CDR3: TGTGCCAGCCACTTCCGACCCCAAAGCGGGCAGTTCTTC.

This clone occurred once. The V call is TRBV5-1, the J call TRBJ2-1; D is unclear. The CDR3 is 16 residues long. Deletions cut 0 bases from V and 5 bases from J, with 15 bases between. Germline CDR1 and CDR2: SGHRS and YFSETQ. CDR3 sequence reads: CASSLAPGLNNNEQFF. CDR3 nucleotides: TGCGCCAGCAGCTTGGCCCCGGGTCTTAATAACAATGAGCAGTTCTTC.

The chain links TRBV15 to TRBJ2-1; D not certain. Trimming left V 4 bases short and J 5 bases short, with 12 bases between. This CDR3 has 14 residues. Germline CDR1 and CDR2: LNHNV and YYDKDF (reference sequence). The CDR3 bases are TGTGCCACCAGCAAGCACTTAGAAGACAATGAGCAGTTCTTC. It yields the protein CATSKHLEDNEQFF. The full variable domain, completed using reference TRBV15 and TRBJ2-1, is DAMVIQNPRYQVTQFGKPVTLSCSQTLNHNVMYWYQQKSSQAPKLLFHYYDKDFNNEADTPDNFQSRRPNTSFCFLDIRSPGLGDTAMYLCATSKHLEDNEQFFGPGTRLTVL.